One T cell receptor (beta chain) is described in this entry. Its antigen remains unidentified. The donors were part of the approximately 130-subject validation cohort, which stood apart from the roughly 670-subject first cohort. These data are taken from a study of cytomegalovirus exposure and HLA in healthy donors. Overall study context: In a later analysis, it was reported that the 120 or so validation repertoires had been produced on the same platform as the 700 or so repertoires belonging to the first cohort.

TCRdb's copy holds only in-frame clones and misses some; the assay was immunoSEQ multiplex PCR. The data show approximately 160,000 clones, with around nine tenths seen just once and about a tenth held by the top ten. Trimming took 1 base from V and 6 from J, leaving 16 bases between them. The CDR3 runs to 14 residues. From germline, CDR1 is GTSNPN and CDR2 SVGIG (reference sequence). General study points: A few of the chains that were CMV-associated were confirmed in vitro to be specific for CMV antigens.

The material sequenced was PBMCs. The sequence derives from a woman between 18 and 29 years old in good health and CMV-seropositive. The chain has TRBV30 and TRBJ2-7; tentative D call: TRBD2 (6 bases). The DNA for the CDR3 is TGTGCCTGGAGTGACGCGGGGACTCAATCCGAGCAGTACTTC. This translates into CAWSDAGTQSEQYF.